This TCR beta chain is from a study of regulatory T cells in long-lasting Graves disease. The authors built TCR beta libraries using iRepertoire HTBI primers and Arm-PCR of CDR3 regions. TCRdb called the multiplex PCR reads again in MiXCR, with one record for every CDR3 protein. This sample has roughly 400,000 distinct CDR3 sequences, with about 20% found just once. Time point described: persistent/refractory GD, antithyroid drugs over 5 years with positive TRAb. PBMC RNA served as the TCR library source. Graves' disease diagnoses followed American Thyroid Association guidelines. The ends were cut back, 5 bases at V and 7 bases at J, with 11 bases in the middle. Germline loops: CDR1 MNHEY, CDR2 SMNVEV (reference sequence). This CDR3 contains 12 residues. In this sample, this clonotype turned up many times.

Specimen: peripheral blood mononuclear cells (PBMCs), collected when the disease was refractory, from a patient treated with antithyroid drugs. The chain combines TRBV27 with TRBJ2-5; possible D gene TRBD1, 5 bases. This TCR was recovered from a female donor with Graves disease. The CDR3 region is CASSPPQGTQYF. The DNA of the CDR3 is TGTGCCAGCAGTCCCCCGCAGGGGACCCAGTACTTC.